A selection of T cell receptor beta chains follows, all from one sample in a study of CD8+ T cells in alopecia areata. The method was immunoSEQ multiplex PCR; TCRdb's version includes in-frame clones alone and lacks a portion of them. Among around 190,000 clones listed, approximately 53% were seen once. Sample: CD8+ T cells sorted from blood. The receptor source for this set is a human donor in good health. Both conserved end residues are part of each CDR3. D genes are given only for firm matches. Part of the rows lack a size; the others show once, few, many or a class for expanded clones.

d_call	j_call	clone_size	v_call	cdr3_nt	cdr3_aa
TRBD1	TRBJ1-1	-	TRBV29-1	TGCAGCTCCCGGACAGGGGTTACCACTGAAGCTTTCTTT	CSSRTGVTTEAFF
TRBD1	TRBJ1-2	-	TRBV27	TGTGCCAGCAGTAGCCGGGACAGGGGGAACTATGGCTACACCTTC	CASSSRDRGNYGYTF
-	TRBJ1-2	few	TRBV27	TGTGCCAGCAGTCCACAAGGGAGACCGTACACCTTC	CASSPQGRPYTF
-	TRBJ2-7	-	TRBV4-1	TGCGCCAGCAGCCAAGAGCCTCGCTACGAGCAGTACTTC	CASSQEPRYEQYF
-	TRBJ1-1	-	TRBV2	TGTGCCAGCAGTGAAGGACGGATGAACACTGAAGCTTTCTTT	CASSEGRMNTEAFF
TRBD1	TRBJ2-7	-	TRBV27	TGTGCCAGCAGTTCGGGACAGCTATCTTCCGTGACCTACGAGCAGTACTTC	CASSSGQLSSVTYEQYF
-	TRBJ2-3	once	TRBV7-9	TGTGCCAGCAGCCCCTCCGGGACCACAGATACGCAGTATTTT	CASSPSGTTDTQYF
TRBD1	TRBJ1-2	few	TRBV6-5	TGTGCCAGCAGCGAGGGACAGGCCCTCCTCCATGGCTACACCTTC	CASSEGQALLHGYTF
TRBD1	TRBJ2-2	-	TRBV15	TGTGCCACCAGCGGATACAGGGGGAACACCGGGGAGCTGTTTTTT	CATSGYRGNTGELFF
-	TRBJ1-2	-	TRBV23-1	TGCGCCAGCAGTCAAAGCGGCTTGGGCAACTATGGCTACACCTTC	CASSQSGLGNYGYTF
-	TRBJ2-7	-	TRBV9	TGTGCCAGCAGCGTACTGGACTCCTACGAGCAGTACTTC	CASSVLDSYEQYF
-	TRBJ1-4	-	TRBV27	TGTGCCAGCACGACCCTTAATGAAAAACTGTTTTTT	CASTTLNEKLFF
-	TRBJ2-2	-	TRBV13	TGTGCCAGCAGCCCGCGGGGGAACACCGGGGAGCTGTTTTTT	CASSPRGNTGELFF
TRBD1	TRBJ1-1	few	TRBV6-5	TGTGCCAGCAGTTTTACAGGGGCGGACACTGAAGCTTTCTTT	CASSFTGADTEAFF
-	TRBJ2-1	-	TRBV27	TGTGCCAGCAGTCAGAACAATGAGCAGTTCTTC	CASSQNNEQFF